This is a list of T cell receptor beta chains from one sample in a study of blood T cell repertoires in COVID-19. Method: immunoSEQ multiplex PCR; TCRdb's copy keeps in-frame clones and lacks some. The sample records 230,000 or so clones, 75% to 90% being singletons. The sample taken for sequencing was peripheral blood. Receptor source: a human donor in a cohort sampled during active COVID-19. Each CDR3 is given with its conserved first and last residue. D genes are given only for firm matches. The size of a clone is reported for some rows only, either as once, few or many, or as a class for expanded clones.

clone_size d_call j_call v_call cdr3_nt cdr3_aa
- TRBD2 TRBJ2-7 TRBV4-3 TGCGCCAGCAGCCGGGAACAGTGGGGGGGAGGGCAGTACTTC CASSREQWGGGQYF
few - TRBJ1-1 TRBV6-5 TGTGCCAGCAGTTATCAGGCGGGGAACACTGAAGCTTTCTTT CASSYQAGNTEAFF
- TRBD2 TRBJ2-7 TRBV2 TGTGCCAGCAGTGAAGTAGCGGGATTCGTAAGCGAGCAGTACTTC CASSEVAGFVSEQYF
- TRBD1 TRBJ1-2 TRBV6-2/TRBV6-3 TGTGCCAGCAGTTACGAAGGGGGCACGGCTAACTATGGCTACACCTTC CASSYEGGTANYGYTF
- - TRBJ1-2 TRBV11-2 TGTGCCAGCAGCCAATTCGTAGCGCGCCACGGCTACACCTTC CASSQFVARHGYTF
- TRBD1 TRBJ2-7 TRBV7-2 TGTGCCAGCAGACTACAGGGGGACGAGCAGTACTTC CASRLQGDEQYF
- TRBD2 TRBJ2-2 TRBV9 TGTGCCAGCAGCCCCCCCTGGACTAGGACCGGGGAGCTGTTTTTT CASSPPWTRTGELFF
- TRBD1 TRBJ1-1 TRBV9 TGTGCCAGCAGCGTAGGGACAGGATCTGAAGCTTTCTTT CASSVGTGSEAFF
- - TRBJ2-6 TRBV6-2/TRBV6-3 TGTGCCAGCAGTCGGGGGGCCTTCTACTCTGGGGCCAACGTCCTGACTTTC CASSRGAFYSGANVLTF
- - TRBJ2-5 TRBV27 TGTGCCAGCAGTCCACAGTTACGGGAGACCCAGTACTTC CASSPQLRETQYF
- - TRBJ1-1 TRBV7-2 TGTGCCAGCAGCCGGGGGGCCAACACTGAAGCTTTCTTT CASSRGANTEAFF
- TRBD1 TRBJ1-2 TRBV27 TGTGCCAGCAGAGGGACAGGGTCGTGGTATGGCTACACCTTC CASRGTGSWYGYTF
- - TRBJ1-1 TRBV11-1 TGTGCCAGCAGCTTACGACGGGGGGTGAACACTGAAGCTTTCTTT CASSLRRGVNTEAFF
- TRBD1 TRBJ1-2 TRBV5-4 TGTGCCAGCAGCCGCGCTGGGACAGGGGTCGGCTACACCTTC CASSRAGTGVGYTF
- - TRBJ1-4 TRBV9 TGTGCCAGCAGCCCCCTTCGGGGTCTCGGTAATGAAAAACTGTTTTTT CASSPLRGLGNEKLFF
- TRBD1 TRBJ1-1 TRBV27 TGTGCCAGCAGTTCGGGACAGGGAGTGAACACTGAAGCTTTCTTT CASSSGQGVNTEAFF
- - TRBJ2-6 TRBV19 TGTGCCAGTAGTAGGGGAGGCGTCTTTTCTGGGGCCAACGTCCTGACTTTC CASSRGGVFSGANVLTF
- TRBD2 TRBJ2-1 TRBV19 TGTGCCAGTACCCTTTCTAGCGGGAGGGGGTCCTACAATGAGCAGTTCTTC CASTLSSGRGSYNEQFF
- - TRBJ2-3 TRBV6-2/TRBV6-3 TGTGCCAGCAGTCCCGTCGGAGCCACAGATACGCAGTATTTT CASSPVGATDTQYF
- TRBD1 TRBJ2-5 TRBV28 TGTGCCAGCACAAGGACAGGGGATTTAGGAGAGACCCAGTACTTC CASTRTGDLGETQYF
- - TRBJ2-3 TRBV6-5 TGTGCCAGCAGCCCCTTGAGGGCCACAGATACGCAGTATTTT CASSPLRATDTQYF
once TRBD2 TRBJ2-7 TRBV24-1 TGTGCCACCATTCGTGCTGGGGTTGGGGGGGGGTATATCTACGAGCAGTACTTC CATIRAGVGGGYIYEQYF
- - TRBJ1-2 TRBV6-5 TGTGCCAGCAGTTCGTGGGACAAGGGAGTGGATGGCTACACCTTC CASSSWDKGVDGYTF
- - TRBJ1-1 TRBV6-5 TGTGCCAGCAAGACCGGAACAGGGCCTGACACTGAAGCTTTCTTT CASKTGTGPDTEAFF
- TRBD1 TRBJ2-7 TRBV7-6 TGTGCCAGCAGCCCCTGGACAGGGGCTTTTTACGAGCAGTACTTC CASSPWTGAFYEQYF